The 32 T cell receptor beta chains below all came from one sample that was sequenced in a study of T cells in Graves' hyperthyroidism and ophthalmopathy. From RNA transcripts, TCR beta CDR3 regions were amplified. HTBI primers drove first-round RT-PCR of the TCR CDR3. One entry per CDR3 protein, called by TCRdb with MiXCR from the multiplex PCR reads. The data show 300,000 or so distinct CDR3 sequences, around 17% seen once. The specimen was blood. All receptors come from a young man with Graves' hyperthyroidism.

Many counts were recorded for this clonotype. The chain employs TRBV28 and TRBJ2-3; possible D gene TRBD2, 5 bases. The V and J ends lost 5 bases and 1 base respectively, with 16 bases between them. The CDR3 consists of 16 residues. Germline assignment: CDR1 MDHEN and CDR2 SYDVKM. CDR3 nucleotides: TGTGCCAGCAGTGAAGCGGAGACTGATCGCACAGATACGCAGTATTTT. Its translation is CASSEAETDRTDTQYF.

This CDR3 is CASSLDRETLSPPGDGYTF. For the CDR3, the DNA is TGTGCCAGCAGCTTAGATCGCGAGACACTGTCGCCCCCAGGGGATGGCTACACCTTC. The chain combines TRBV11-2 with TRBJ1-2; perhaps TRBD1 as D (6 bases). This CDR3 comprises 19 residues. Trimming stripped 0 bases from V and 6 bases from J, with 26 bases between. The germline gives CDR1 SGHAT, CDR2 FQNNGV.

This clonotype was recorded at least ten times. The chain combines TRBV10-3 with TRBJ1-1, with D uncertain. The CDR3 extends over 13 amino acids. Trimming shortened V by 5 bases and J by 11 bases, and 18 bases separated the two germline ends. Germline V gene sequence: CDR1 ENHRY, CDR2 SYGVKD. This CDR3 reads CAISSETPNEAFF. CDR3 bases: TGTGCCATCAGTTCCGAGACACCAAACGAGGCTTTCTTT.

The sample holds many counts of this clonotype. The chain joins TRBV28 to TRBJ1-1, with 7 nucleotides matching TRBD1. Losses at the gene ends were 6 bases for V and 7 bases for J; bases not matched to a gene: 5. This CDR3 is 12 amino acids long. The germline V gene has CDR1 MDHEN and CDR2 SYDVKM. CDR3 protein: CASRFRDSEAFF. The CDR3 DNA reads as TGTGCCAGCAGATTCCGGGACAGTGAAGCTTTCTTT.

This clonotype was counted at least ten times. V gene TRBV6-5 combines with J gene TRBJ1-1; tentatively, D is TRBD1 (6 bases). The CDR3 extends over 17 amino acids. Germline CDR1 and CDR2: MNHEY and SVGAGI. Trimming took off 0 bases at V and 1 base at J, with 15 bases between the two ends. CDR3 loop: CASSYSTVRGTNTEAFF. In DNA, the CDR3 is TGTGCCAGCAGTTACTCGACGGTTAGGGGGACGAACACTGAAGCTTTCTTT.

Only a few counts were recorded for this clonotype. The CDR3 is CASSYGQGISGYTF. DNA for the CDR3: TGTGCCAGCAGCTACGGACAGGGGATAAGTGGCTACACCTTC. The chain joins TRBV5-6 to TRBJ1-2; 9 bases map to TRBD1. V lost 3 bases to trimming and J lost 7 bases; unmatched junction nucleotides: 7. Germline assignment: CDR1 SGHDT and CDR2 YYEEEE. The CDR3 has 14 residues. Supplemented by reference TRBV5-6 and TRBJ1-2, the full variable domain reads DAGVTQSPTHLIKTRGQQVTLRCSPKSGHDTVSWYQQALGQGPQFIFQYYEEEERQRGNFPDRFSGHQFPNYSSELNVNALLLGDSALYLCASSYGQGISGYTFGSGTRLTVV.

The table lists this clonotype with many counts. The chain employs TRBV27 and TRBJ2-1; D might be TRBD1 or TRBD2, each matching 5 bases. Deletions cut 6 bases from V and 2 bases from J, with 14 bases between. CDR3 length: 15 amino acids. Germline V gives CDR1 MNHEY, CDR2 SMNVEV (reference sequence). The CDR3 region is CASRQTGQTYNEQFF. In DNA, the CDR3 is TGTGCCAGCAGGCAGACGGGGCAAACCTACAATGAGCAGTTCTTC.

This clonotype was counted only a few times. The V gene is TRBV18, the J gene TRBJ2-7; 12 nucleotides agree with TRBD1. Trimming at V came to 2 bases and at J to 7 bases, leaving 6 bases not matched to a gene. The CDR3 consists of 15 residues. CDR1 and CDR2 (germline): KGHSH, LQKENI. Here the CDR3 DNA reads TGTGCCAGCTCACCAGTGGGACAGGGGGCCAGGGAGCAGTACTTC. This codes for CASSPVGQGAREQYF.

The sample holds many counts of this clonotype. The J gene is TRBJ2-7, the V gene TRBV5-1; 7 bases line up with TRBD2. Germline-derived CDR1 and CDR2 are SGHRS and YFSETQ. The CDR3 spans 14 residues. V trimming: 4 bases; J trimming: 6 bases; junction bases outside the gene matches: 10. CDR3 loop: CASSRTGGDGEQYF. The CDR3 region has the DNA TGCGCCAGCAGCCGTACTGGGGGGGATGGCGAGCAGTACTTC.

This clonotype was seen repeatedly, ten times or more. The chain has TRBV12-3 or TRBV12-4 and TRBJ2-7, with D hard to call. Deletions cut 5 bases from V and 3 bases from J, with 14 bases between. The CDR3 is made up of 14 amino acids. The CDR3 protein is CASSPPGVRYEQYF. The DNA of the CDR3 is TGTGCCAGCAGTCCCCCAGGTGTTCGCTACGAGCAGTACTTC.

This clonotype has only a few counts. CDR3 sequence: CASEGGMGTHEQFF. Written as DNA, the CDR3 is TGTGCCTCCGAGGGGGGTATGGGGACACATGAGCAGTTCTTC. This chain links TRBV27 with TRBJ2-1; D is tentatively TRBD1 or TRBD2 (6 bases each). V was cut by 11 bases and J by 8 bases, with 22 bases left in between. The CDR3 runs 14 residues. CDR1 and CDR2 from the germline V gene are MNHEY and SMNVEV (reference sequence).

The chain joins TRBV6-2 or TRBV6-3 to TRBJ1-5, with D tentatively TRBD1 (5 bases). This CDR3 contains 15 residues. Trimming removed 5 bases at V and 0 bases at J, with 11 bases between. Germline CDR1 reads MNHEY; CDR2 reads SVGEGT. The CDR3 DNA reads TGTGCCAGCAGTCGGGGGGTTAATAGCAATCAGCCCCAGCATTTT. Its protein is CASSRGVNSNQPQHF.

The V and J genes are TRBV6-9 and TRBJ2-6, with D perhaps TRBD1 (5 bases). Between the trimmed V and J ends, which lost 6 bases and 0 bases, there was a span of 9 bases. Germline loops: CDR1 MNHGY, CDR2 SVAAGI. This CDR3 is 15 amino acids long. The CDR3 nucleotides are TGTGCCAGCAGATTACAGGACTCTGGGGCCAACGTCCTGACTTTC. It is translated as CASRLQDSGANVLTF.

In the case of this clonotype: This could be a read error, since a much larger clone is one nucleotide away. The CDR3 reads CARSAASGGLGTGELFF. The CDR3 DNA sequence: TGTGCCCGCAGCGCCGCCTCAGGGGGCTTGGGCACCGGGGAGCTGTTTTTT. The V gene is TRBV7-8, the J gene TRBJ2-2; 8 nucleotides line up with TRBD1. Germline CDR1 is SGHVS and CDR2 is FQNEAQ. CDR3 length: 17 residues.

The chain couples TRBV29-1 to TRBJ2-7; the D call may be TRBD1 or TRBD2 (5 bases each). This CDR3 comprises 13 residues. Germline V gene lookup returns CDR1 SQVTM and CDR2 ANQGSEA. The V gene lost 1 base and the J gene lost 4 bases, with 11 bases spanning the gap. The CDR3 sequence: CSVEGSGGYEQYF. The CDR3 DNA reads TGCAGCGTTGAAGGGAGTGGGGGTTACGAGCAGTACTTC.

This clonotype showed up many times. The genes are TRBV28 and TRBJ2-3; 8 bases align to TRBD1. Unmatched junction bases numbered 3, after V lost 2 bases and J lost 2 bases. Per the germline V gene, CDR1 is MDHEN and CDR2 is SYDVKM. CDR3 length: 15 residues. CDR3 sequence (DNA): TGTGCCAGCAGTTTACACAGGGGGACCACAGATACGCAGTATTTT. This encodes CASSLHRGTTDTQYF.

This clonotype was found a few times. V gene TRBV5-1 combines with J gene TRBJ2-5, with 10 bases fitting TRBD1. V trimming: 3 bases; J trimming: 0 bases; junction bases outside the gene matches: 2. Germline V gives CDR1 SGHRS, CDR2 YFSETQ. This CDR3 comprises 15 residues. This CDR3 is CASSWDRGNQETQYF. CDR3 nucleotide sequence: TGCGCCAGCAGCTGGGACAGGGGAAACCAAGAGACCCAGTACTTC.

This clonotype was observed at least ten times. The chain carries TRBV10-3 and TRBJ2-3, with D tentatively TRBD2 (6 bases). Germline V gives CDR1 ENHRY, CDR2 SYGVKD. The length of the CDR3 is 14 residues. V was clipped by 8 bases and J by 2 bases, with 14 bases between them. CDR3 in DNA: TGTGCCATCCGGGGGAGCTACCTCACAGATACGCAGTATTTT. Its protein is CAIRGSYLTDTQYF.

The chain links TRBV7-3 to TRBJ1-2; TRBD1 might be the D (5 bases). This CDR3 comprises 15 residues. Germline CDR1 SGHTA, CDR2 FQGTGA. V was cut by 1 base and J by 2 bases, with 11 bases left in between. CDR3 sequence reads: CASSLMAGPNYGYTF. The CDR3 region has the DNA TGTGCCAGCAGCTTAATGGCAGGGCCCAACTATGGCTACACCTTC.

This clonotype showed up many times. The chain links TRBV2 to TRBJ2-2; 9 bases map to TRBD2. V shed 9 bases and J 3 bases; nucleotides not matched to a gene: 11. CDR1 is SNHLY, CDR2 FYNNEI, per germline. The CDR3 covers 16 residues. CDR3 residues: CARRGSGSKDTGELFF. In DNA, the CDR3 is TGTGCCAGAAGGGGTAGCGGGAGTAAGGACACCGGGGAGCTGTTTTTT.

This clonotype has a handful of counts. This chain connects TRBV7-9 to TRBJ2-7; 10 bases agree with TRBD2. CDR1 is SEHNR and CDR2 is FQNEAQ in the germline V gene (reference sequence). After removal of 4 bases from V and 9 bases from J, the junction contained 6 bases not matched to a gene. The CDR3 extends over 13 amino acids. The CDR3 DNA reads TGTGCCAGCAGCTACGTAGCGGGAGGCGTGCAGTACTTC. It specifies CASSYVAGGVQYF.

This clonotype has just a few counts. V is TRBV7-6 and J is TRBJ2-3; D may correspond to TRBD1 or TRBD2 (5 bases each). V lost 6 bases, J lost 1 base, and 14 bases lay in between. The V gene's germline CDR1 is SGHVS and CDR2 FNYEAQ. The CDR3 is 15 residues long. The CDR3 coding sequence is TGTGCCAGCAGTATAACGGGACCCGGCACAGATACGCAGTATTTT. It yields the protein CASSITGPGTDTQYF.

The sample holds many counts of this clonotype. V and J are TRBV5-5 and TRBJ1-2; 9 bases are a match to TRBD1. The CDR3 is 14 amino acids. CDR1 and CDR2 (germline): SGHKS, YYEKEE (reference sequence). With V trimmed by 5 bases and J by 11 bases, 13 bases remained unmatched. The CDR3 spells CASSPAGTGRGYTF. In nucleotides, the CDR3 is TGTGCCAGCAGTCCTGCCGGGACAGGGAGAGGGTACACCTTC.

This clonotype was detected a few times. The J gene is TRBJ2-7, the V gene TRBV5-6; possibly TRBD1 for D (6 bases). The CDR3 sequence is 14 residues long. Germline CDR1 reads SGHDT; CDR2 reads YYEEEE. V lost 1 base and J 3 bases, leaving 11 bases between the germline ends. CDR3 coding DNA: TGTGCCAGCAGCTTGACAGGGACCGGCTACGAGCAGTACTTC. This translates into CASSLTGTGYEQYF.

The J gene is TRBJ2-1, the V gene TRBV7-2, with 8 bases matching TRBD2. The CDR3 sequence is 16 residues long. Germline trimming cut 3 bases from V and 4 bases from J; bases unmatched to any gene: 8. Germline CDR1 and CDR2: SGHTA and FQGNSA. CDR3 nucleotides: TGTGCCAGCAGCTTCCGTCGGAGCGGGGGTTACAATGAGCAGTTCTTC. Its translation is CASSFRRSGGYNEQFF.

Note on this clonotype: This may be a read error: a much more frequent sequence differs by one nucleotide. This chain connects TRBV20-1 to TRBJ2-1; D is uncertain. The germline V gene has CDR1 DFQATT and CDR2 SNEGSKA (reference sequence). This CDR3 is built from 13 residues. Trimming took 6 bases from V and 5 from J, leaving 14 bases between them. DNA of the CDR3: TGCAGTGCCCCGGACCCTTGGGACAATGAGCAGTTCTTC. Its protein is CSAPDPWDNEQFF.

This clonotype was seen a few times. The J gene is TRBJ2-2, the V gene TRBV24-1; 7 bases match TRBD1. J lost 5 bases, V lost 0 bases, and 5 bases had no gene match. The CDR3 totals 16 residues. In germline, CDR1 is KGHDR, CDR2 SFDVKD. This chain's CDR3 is CATSDLRQGNTGELFF. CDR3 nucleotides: TGTGCCACCAGTGATTTGAGACAGGGTAATACCGGGGAGCTGTTTTTT.

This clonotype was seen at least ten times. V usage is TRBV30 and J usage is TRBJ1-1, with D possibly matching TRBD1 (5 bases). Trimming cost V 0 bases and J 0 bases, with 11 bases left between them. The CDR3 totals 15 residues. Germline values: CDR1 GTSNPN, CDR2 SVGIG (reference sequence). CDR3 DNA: TGTGCCTGGAGTGTATTGGGGGGTTTGAACACTGAAGCTTTCTTT. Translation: CAWSVLGGLNTEAFF.

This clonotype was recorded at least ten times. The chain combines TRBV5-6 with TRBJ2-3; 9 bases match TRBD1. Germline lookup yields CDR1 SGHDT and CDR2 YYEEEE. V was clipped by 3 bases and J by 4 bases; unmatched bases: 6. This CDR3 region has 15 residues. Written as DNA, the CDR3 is TGTGCCAGCAGCTGGGACAGGGATGAGGCAGATACGCAGTATTTT. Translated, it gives CASSWDRDEADTQYF.

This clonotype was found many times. The CDR3 DNA is TGTGCCAGCAGCCGGGGACACAACCCCTACAATGAGCAGTTCTTC. This gives the protein CASSRGHNPYNEQFF. The chain uses TRBV28 and TRBJ2-1, with D possibly being TRBD1 (6 bases). CDR1 MDHEN and CDR2 SYDVKM come from the germline V gene. The CDR3 has 15 residues. Trimming shortened V by 6 bases and J by 2 bases, and 14 bases separated the two germline ends.

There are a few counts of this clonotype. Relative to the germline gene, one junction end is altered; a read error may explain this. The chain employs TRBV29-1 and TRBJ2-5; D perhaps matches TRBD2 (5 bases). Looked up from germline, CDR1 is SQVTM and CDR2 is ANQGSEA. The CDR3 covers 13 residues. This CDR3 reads CSIERAPQETQYF. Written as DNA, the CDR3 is TGCAGCATTGAGAGGGCACCTCAAGAGACCCAGTACTTC. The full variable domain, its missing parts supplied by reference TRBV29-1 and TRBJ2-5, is SAVISQKPSRDICQRGTSLTIQCQVDSQVTMMFWYRQQPGQSLTLIATANQGSEATYESGFVIDKFPISRPNLTFSTLTVSNMSPEDSSIYLCSIERAPQETQYFGPGTRLLVL.

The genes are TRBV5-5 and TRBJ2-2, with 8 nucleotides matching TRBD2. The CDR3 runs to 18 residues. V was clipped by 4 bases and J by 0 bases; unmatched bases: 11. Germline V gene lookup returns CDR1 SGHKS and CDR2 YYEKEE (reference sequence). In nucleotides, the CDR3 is TGTGCCAGCAGCCCCGGGACGGGTAGCGGGGCGAACACCGGGGAGCTGTTTTTT. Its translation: CASSPGTGSGANTGELFF.